These 2 T cell receptor beta chains were sequenced from one sample in a study of response to subunit inactivated influenza vaccine. Each CDR3 protein gets one entry after TCRdb re-called the RT-PCR reads with MiXCR. The table lists under 550,000 distinct CDR3 sequences, roughly 7.6% of them singletons. This specimen consisted of PBMCs from blood, obtained less than 30 months after vaccination. The source of these receptors is a man between 50 and 75 years old who received an inactivated influenza vaccine.

This sequence joins TRBV20-1 and TRBJ2-3; 8 positions agree with TRBD1. The CDR3 has 17 residues. J gave up 2 bases and V 0 bases, and 10 bases lay outside the gene matches. Germline CDR1 reads DFQATT; CDR2 reads SNEGSKA (reference sequence). In DNA form, the CDR3 reads TGCAGTGCTAGAGATGTGTCTCGGACAGGGCCCACAGATACGCAGTATTTT. Encoded protein: CSARDVSRTGPTDTQYF.

There are a few counts of this clonotype. The J gene is TRBJ1-1, the V gene TRBV15; D remains ambiguous. Germline lookup yields CDR1 LNHNV and CDR2 YYDKDF (reference sequence). With 0 bases removed from V and 5 bases from J, the gap between germline ends came to 10 bases. The CDR3 runs to 14 residues. The chain's CDR3 is CATSRDQALTEAFF. CDR3 bases: TGTGCCACCAGCAGAGATCAGGCCCTTACTGAAGCTTTCTTT.